Below, one T cell receptor (beta chain) is given with its context. Its cognate antigen is unknown. TCRdb keeps only in-frame clones here, not all; method: immunoSEQ multiplex PCR. This sample has about 1.1 million clones; 78% occur once, and the top ten carry approximately 0.5%. The data were obtained in a study of shared clonotypes between healthy human individuals. Points from the study as a whole: Donor scarcity curtailed the genetic and exposure-history diversity represented herein. What naive subsets generally showed was a larger estimated richness than memory subsets showed.

The origin of this receptor is a man aged 18-30 years in good health. Some clones in this sample may be carry-over from other donors' samples. Sequenced: memory CD4+ T cells from PBMCs. Noted subset: CD45RA-negative fraction.

CDR3 loop: CASSEPGLSWEAFF. The DNA of the CDR3 is TGTGCCAGCAGTGAACCGGGCCTCTCATGGGAAGCTTTCTTT. The V call is TRBV6-1, the J call TRBJ1-1; D not resolved. The length of the CDR3 is 14 residues. Germline CDR1 is MNHNS and CDR2 is SASEGT. The V end lost 2 bases, the J end lost 8 bases, and 15 bases lay between the germline ends.